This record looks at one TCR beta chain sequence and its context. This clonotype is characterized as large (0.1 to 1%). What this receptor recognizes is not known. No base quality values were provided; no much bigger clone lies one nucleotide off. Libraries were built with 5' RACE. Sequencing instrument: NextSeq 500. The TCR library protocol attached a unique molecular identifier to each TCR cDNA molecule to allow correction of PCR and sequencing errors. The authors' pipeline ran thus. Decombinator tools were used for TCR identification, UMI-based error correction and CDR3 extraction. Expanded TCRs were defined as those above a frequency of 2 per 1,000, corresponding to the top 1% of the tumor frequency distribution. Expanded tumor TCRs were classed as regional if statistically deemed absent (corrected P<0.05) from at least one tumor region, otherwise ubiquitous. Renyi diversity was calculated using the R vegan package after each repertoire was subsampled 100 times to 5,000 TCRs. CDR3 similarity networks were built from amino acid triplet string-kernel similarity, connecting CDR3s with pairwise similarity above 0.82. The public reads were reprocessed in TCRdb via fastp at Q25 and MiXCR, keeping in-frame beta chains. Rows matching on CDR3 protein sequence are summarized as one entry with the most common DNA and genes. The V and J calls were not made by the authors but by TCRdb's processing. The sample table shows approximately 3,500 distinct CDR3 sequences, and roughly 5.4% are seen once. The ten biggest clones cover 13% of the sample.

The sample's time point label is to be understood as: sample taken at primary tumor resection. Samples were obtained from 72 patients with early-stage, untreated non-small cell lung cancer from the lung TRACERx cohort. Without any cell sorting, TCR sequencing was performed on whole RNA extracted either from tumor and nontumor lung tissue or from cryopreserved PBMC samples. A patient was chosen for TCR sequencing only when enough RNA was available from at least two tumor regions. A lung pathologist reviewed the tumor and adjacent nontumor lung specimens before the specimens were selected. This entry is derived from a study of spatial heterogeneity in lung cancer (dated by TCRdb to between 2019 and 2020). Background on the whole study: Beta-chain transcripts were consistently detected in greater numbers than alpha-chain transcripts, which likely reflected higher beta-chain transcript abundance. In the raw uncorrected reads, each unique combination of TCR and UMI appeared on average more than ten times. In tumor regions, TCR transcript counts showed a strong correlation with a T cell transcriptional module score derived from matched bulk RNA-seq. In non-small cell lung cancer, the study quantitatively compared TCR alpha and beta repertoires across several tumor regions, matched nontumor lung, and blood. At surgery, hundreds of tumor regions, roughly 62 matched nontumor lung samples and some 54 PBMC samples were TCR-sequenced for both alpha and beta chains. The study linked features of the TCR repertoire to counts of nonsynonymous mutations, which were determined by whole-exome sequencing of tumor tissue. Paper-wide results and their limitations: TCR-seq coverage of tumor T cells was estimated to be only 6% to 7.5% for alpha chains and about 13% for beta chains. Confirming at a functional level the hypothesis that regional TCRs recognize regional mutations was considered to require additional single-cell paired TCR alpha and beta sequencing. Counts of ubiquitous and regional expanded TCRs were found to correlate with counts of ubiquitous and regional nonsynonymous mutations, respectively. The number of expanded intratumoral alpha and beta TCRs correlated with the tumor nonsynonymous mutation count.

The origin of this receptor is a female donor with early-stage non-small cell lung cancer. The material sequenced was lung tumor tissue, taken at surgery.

Here the CDR3 is given as CASSQGPDSYEQYF. The nucleotides are TGTGCCAGCAGCCAGGGACCCGACTCCTACGAGCAGTACTTC. The V and J genes are TRBV7-3 and TRBJ2-7, with a tentative D call of TRBD1 or TRBD2, each matching 5 bases. The V end loses 5 bases and the J end loses 0 bases, and a stretch of 11 bases separates them. According to the germline V gene, CDR1 reads SGHTA and CDR2 reads FQGTGA. The CDR3 sequence holds 14 residues, the cysteine and phenylalanine included. Only CDR3 DNA is held: 42 bases, read in frame from base 1.